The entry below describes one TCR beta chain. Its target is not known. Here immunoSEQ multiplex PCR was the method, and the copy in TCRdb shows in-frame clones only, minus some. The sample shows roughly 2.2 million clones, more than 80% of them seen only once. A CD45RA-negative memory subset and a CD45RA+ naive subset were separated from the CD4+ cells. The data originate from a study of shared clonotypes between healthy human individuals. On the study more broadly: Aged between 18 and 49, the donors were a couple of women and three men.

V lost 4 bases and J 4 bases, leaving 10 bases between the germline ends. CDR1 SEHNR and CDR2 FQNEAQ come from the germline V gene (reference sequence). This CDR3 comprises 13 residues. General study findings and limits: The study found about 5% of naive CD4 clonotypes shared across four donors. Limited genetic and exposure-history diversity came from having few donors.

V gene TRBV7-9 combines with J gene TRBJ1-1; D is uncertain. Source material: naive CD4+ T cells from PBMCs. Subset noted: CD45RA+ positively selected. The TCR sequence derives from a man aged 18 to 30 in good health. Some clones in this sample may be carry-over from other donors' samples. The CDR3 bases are TGTGCCAGCAGCTCGCAGACGGTCACTGAAGCTTTCTTT. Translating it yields CASSSQTVTEAFF.